The next 20 T cell receptor beta chains were all read from a single sample in a study of sequential checkpoint blockade in melanoma. Measured with immunoSEQ multiplex PCR; TCRdb has only the in-frame clones, and not every one. The sample lists some 5,700 clones, roughly a quarter occurring once. The treatment here: randomized to nivolumab then ipilimumab (arm A) or the reverse (arm B). The sample in question was tumor tissue (inferred from file names), obtained from a patient given nivolumab and ipilimumab in sequence. The source of these receptors is a human donor with melanoma.

This chain joins TRBV6-8 and TRBJ2-5, with no clear D. Germline CDR1 is MNHGY and CDR2 is SAAAGT. V was pared by 2 bases and J by 5 bases, with 9 bases between. The CDR3 runs 13 residues. The CDR3 coding sequence is TGTGCCAGCAGTTACGACGGCCTGGAGACCCAGTACTTC. It translates to CASSYDGLETQYF.

This clone appeared once. CDR3 DNA: TGTGCCAGTAGGGGACTTGGTGAAGCTTTCTTT. The encoded protein is CASRGLGEAFF. The genes are TRBV19 and TRBJ1-1; D might be TRBD1 (5 bases). V was trimmed by 6 bases and J by 7 bases, leaving 9 bases between them. The germline V gene encodes CDR1 LNHDA and CDR2 SQIVND (reference sequence). This CDR3 has 11 residues.

This clone qualifies as medium-sized. CDR3 region: CASSLPGTREQYF. The CDR3 bases are TGTGCCAGCAGTTTACCCGGGACGAGGGAGCAGTACTTC. The chain combines TRBV28 with TRBJ2-7; perhaps D is TRBD1 or TRBD2 (5 bases each). Trimming removed 2 bases from V and 7 bases from J, with 12 bases in between. This CDR3 is 13 amino acids long. The germline V gene encodes CDR1 MDHEN and CDR2 SYDVKM.

The CDR3 is CASRPLTVPRDPALHF. CDR3 DNA: TGTGCCAGCAGGCCCTTGACAGTGCCGCGGGACCCCGCCCTCCACTTT. V usage is TRBV6-8 and J usage is TRBJ1-6; a possible D gene is TRBD1 (5 bases). V shed 6 bases and J shed 14 bases, with 26 bases lying between them. Germline CDR1 MNHGY, CDR2 SAAAGT. The CDR3 is made up of 16 amino acids.

CDR3 nucleotides: TGTGCCTGGAACATCCCAGGGTTTAACGGGGAGCTGTTTTTT. Translating gives CAWNIPGFNGELFF. V gene TRBV30 combines with J gene TRBJ2-2; possible D gene TRBD1, 5 bases. CDR1 is GTSNPN and CDR2 is SVGIG in the germline V gene (reference sequence). The length of the CDR3 is 14 residues. Trimming left V 4 bases short and J 7 bases short, with 16 bases between.

CDR3 in amino acids: CASSTLTTGGYSNYGYTF. The CDR3 DNA follows: TGTGCCAGTAGTACCCTTACGACAGGGGGCTATTCTAACTATGGCTACACCTTC. The chain recombines TRBV19 with TRBJ1-2; TRBD1 matches 10 bases. V lost 4 bases to trimming and J lost 0 bases; unmatched junction nucleotides: 11. This CDR3 comprises 18 residues. Germline lookup yields CDR1 LNHDA and CDR2 SQIVND (reference sequence). The full variable domain, rest sourced from reference TRBV19 and TRBJ1-2, is DGGITQSPKYLFRKEGQNVTLSCEQNLNHDAMYWYRQDPGQGLRLIYYSQIVNDFQKGDIAEGYSVSREKKESFPLTVTSAQKNPTAFYLCASSTLTTGGYSNYGYTFGSGTRLTVV.

This clone was found many times. The V and J genes are TRBV7-6 and TRBJ2-3; TRBD1 agrees at 10 bases. Germline V gene lookup returns CDR1 SGHVS and CDR2 FNYEAQ. This CDR3 comprises 16 residues. J gave up 3 bases and V 5 bases, and 8 bases lay outside the gene matches. CDR3 bases: TGTGCCAGCAGCGCCCCTCGGGACAGGGGTACAGATACGCAGTATTTT. Protein: CASSAPRDRGTDTQYF.

The chain employs TRBV30 and TRBJ1-2; TRBD1 might be the D (6 bases). V dropped 0 bases and J dropped 7 bases, with 9 bases sitting between them. The CDR3 has 12 residues. The V gene's germline CDR1 is GTSNPN and CDR2 SVGIG (reference sequence). CDR3 sequence (DNA): TGTGCCTGGAGTGTACAGGGCCCTGGCTACACCTTC. It codes for CAWSVQGPGYTF.

In this sample, this clone turned up many times. The chain uses TRBV6-8 and TRBJ2-3; TRBD2 matches 11 bases. V shed 5 bases, J shed 1 base, and the junction held 5 bases outside the gene matches. Germline CDR1 MNHGY, CDR2 SAAAGT. The CDR3 totals 16 residues. In DNA, the CDR3 is TGTGCCAGCAGTCAATTAGCGGGGGGGGGCACAGATACGCAGTATTTT. Translated, it gives CASSQLAGGGTDTQYF.

This clone rates as medium-sized. The chain is built from TRBV10-2 and TRBJ1-1; a weak D match, TRBD1 (6 bases). Trimming took off 5 bases at V and 4 bases at J, with 14 bases between the two ends. The CDR3 has 14 residues. The V gene's germline CDR1 is WSHSY and CDR2 SAAADI. The CDR3 sequence is CASSYNRASTEAFF. In DNA form, the CDR3 reads TGCGCCAGCAGTTATAACAGGGCCAGCACTGAAGCTTTCTTT.

This chain joins TRBV30 and TRBJ1-1, with 11 bases that match TRBD1. Germline V gene sequence: CDR1 GTSNPN, CDR2 SVGIG (reference sequence). V was pared by 2 bases and J by 5 bases, with 7 bases of the junction left unmatched. The CDR3 is made up of 15 amino acids. The CDR3 DNA follows: TGTGCCTGGAGTCGGTCGGACAGGGGGCAGACTGAAGCTTTCTTT. Translated, it gives CAWSRSDRGQTEAFF.

This clone was detected a few times. This chain uses TRBV6-7 with TRBJ2-2; D uncertain. TRBV6-7 qualifies as an ORF whose function is uncertain. The CDR3 has 11 residues. Trimming cost V 8 bases and J 6 bases, with 7 bases left between them. The chain's CDR3 is CASQRAGELFF. CDR3 nucleotide sequence: TGTGCCAGCCAACGGGCCGGGGAGCTGTTTTTT.

In its sample, this clone ranks as medium-sized (0.01 to 0.1%). This chain links TRBV11-3 with TRBJ1-1; D is unresolved. Trimming removed 5 bases from V and 4 bases from J, with 14 bases in between. The CDR3 loop spans 14 amino acids. CDR1 is SGHNT and CDR2 is YENEEA in the germline V gene. In nucleotides, the CDR3 is TGTGCCAGCAGCAAGGAAGGATTTGGCACTGAAGCTTTCTTT. Amino acids: CASSKEGFGTEAFF.

This clone was seen ten or more times. This chain uses TRBV11-3 with TRBJ2-1, with 7 bases matching TRBD2. There are 15 residues in the CDR3. Trimming took 8 bases from V and 3 from J; bases not matched to a gene: 10. The germline V gene encodes CDR1 SGHNT and CDR2 YENEEA. The CDR3 DNA reads TGTGCCAGCGGCACGAGCAGCGGGATCTACAATGAGCAGTTCTTC. Residues: CASGTSSGIYNEQFF.

This sequence joins TRBV9 and TRBJ2-7, with 13 bases identical to TRBD2. V lost 4 bases, J lost 4 bases, and 2 bases stayed unmatched. Germline V gene sequence: CDR1 SGDLS, CDR2 YYNGEE. The CDR3 has 14 residues. The DNA for the CDR3 is TGTGCCAGCAGCATGGGACTAGCGGGGTACGAGCAGTACTTC. This sequence encodes CASSMGLAGYEQYF.

This clone showed up just a few times. J is TRBJ1-4 and V is TRBV6-8; D is unclear. Trimming pared 7 bases from V and 7 bases from J, leaving 16 bases between. CDR1 and CDR2 (germline): MNHGY, SAAAGT. The CDR3 is 14 amino acids. This CDR3 reads CASTQVNIGEKLFF. CDR3 coding DNA: TGTGCCAGCACCCAGGTCAACATCGGTGAAAAACTGTTTTTT.

The chain recombines TRBV9 with TRBJ2-5; D not certain. Germline V gene data show CDR1 as SGDLS and CDR2 as YYNGEE. The CDR3 has 13 residues. Trimming shortened V by 5 bases and J by 5 bases, and 13 bases separated the two germline ends. The DNA of the CDR3 is TGTGCCAGCAGTGTATCGCCGGTTGAGACCCAGTACTTC. Its translation: CASSVSPVETQYF.

The CDR3, as DNA: TGTGCCAGCAGCGTTGGGGGTTTGGGCTACACCTTC. Amino acid sequence: CASSVGGLGYTF. The rearrangement links TRBV21-1 to TRBJ1-2. TRBV21-1 constitutes a pseudogene. CDR3 length: 12 amino acids.

The table lists this clone with a few counts. The J gene is TRBJ1-5, the V gene TRBV6-8; tentatively, D is TRBD1 (6 bases). Germline lookup yields CDR1 MNHGY and CDR2 SAAAGT. There are 14 residues in the CDR3. Trimming shortened V by 4 bases and J by 6 bases, and 13 bases separated the two germline ends. The CDR3 spells CASSFSGVGQPQHF. The CDR3 bases are TGTGCCAGCAGTTTCTCAGGGGTAGGTCAGCCCCAGCATTTT.

The V and J genes are TRBV19 and TRBJ2-2; D is perhaps TRBD2 (5 bases). In germline, CDR1 is LNHDA, CDR2 SQIVND (reference sequence). V gave up 4 bases and J gave up 6 bases, with 12 bases separating them. The CDR3 consists of 14 residues. For the CDR3, the DNA is TGTGCCAGTAGTACGGGATTTCAGGCCGGGGAGCTGTTTTTT. Its protein product is CASSTGFQAGELFF.